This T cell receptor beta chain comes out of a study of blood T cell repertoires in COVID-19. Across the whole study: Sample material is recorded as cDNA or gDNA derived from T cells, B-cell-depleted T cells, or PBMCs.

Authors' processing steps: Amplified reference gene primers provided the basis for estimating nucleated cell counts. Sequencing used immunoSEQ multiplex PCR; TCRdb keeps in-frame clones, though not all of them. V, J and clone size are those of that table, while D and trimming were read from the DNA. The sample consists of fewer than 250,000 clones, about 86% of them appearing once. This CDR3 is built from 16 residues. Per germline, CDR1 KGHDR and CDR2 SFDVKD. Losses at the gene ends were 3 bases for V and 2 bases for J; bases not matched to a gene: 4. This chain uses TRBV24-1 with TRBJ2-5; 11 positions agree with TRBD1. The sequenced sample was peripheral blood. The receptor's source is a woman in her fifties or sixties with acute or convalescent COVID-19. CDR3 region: CATSDGGQGVQETQYF. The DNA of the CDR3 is TGTGCCACCAGTGATGGGGGACAGGGGGTGCAAGAGACCCAGTACTTC.